One and the same sample provided the 5 T cell receptor beta chains below, sequenced in a study of blood T cell repertoires in COVID-19. Method: immunoSEQ multiplex PCR; TCRdb's copy keeps in-frame clones and lacks some. Here the sample spans some 150,000 clones, roughly 90% being singletons. Material: PBMCs or T cells enriched from blood (not recorded which). The origin of the receptors is a human donor with acute COVID-19. The donor label of this sample is uncertain.

The rearrangement joins TRBV3-1 (or the pseudogene TRBV3-2) to TRBJ1-1; D not resolved. The length of the CDR3 is 11 residues. Germline CDR1 and CDR2: LGHDT and YNNKEL (reference sequence). Trimming took 6 bases from V and 2 from J, leaving 4 bases between them. The CDR3 sequence is CASRRNTEAFF. CDR3 in DNA: TGTGCCAGCAGGCGAAACACTGAAGCTTTCTTT.

This clone came up once. The genes are TRBV5-6 and TRBJ2-1, with TRBD2 matching 10 bases. The germline V gene encodes CDR1 SGHDT and CDR2 YYEEEE. The ends lost 0 bases at V and 7 bases at J; junction bases unmatched: 7. The CDR3 contains 16 residues. The CDR3 region has the DNA TGTGCCAGCAGCTTGGTCGAACTAGCGGGGTCAAATGAGCAGTTCTTC. Protein: CASSLVELAGSNEQFF.

The chain employs TRBV6-5 and TRBJ2-3; no reliable D call. Germline values: CDR1 MNHEY, CDR2 SVGAGI. Trimming took 4 bases from V and 0 from J, leaving 11 bases between them. The CDR3 consists of 15 residues. The CDR3 nucleotides are TGTGCCAGCAGTTTTGAAAGCTCTAGCACAGATACGCAGTATTTT. Its translation: CASSFESSSTDTQYF.

The chain couples TRBV12-3 or TRBV12-4 to TRBJ1-1; TRBD1 is a possible D gene (5 bases). This CDR3 has 12 residues. V lost 7 bases to trimming and J lost 12 bases, with 18 bases between them. CDR3 sequence (DNA): TGTGCCAGCACCTCAAACGGGGGTTCGACTTTCTTT. This translates into CASTSNGGSTFF.

This chain uses TRBV18 with TRBJ1-1; possibly TRBD1 for D (6 bases). In germline, CDR1 is KGHSH, CDR2 LQKENI. Trimming cost V 4 bases and J 3 bases, with 15 bases left between them. This CDR3 is 15 amino acids long. CDR3 DNA: TGTGCCAGCTCACAGCAAACAGGGTCTGACACTGAAGCTTTCTTT. Translated: CASSQQTGSDTEAFF.